This passage covers 8 T cell receptor beta chains from one sample sequenced in a study of blood T cells in healthy people across ages. The second PCR ran roughly 7 to 12 cycles with a sample-barcoded 5' primer and J-beta primers. TCRdb redid the calling of the 5' RACE reads with MiXCR, one entry per CDR3 protein. Of more than 550,000 distinct CDR3 sequences listed, 22% are singletons. The sample consisted of blood. The receptors stem from a man between 70 and 80 years old in good health.

In its sample, this clonotype was seen a few times. The V call is TRBV6-2 or TRBV6-3, the J call TRBJ1-2, with TRBD1 matching 7 bases. Losses at the gene ends were 6 bases for V and 2 bases for J; bases not matched to a gene: 3. CDR3 size: 13 residues. Germline V gives CDR1 MNHEY, CDR2 SVGEGT. The CDR3 DNA follows: TGTGCCAGCAGAATGGACAGGAACTATGGCTACACCTTC. Its translation is CASRMDRNYGYTF.

The table lists this clonotype with many counts. The chain uses TRBV20-1 and TRBJ1-1, with a weak D call TRBD1 (6 bases). Germline CDR1 DFQATT, CDR2 SNEGSKA (reference sequence). V was trimmed by 0 bases and J by 4 bases, leaving 15 bases between them. The CDR3 is made up of 15 amino acids. CDR3 coding DNA: TGCAGTGCTAGAGATGAGCGCAGGGGACCCACTGAAGCTTTCTTT. Translated, it gives CSARDERRGPTEAFF.

This clonotype was found many times. Written as DNA, the CDR3 is TGTGCCAGCTCTCCGGGACAGCCTTACAATGAGCAGTTCTTC. Translated: CASSPGQPYNEQFF. V gene TRBV18 combines with J gene TRBJ2-1, with 7 bases aligning to TRBD1. With V trimmed by 6 bases and J by 4 bases, 6 bases remained unmatched. Per germline, CDR1 KGHSH and CDR2 LQKENI. CDR3 size: 14 residues.

The DNA of the CDR3 is TGTGCCAGCTCTCAAAAAAGGGGGGTTGGTACCCAGTACTTC. This codes for CASSQKRGVGTQYF. V and J are TRBV11-2 and TRBJ2-5; possibly TRBD1 or TRBD2 for D (6 bases each). V was cut by 8 bases and J by 8 bases, with 21 bases left in between. CDR1 is SGHAT and CDR2 is FQNNGV in the germline V gene. The CDR3 length is 14 residues.

V is TRBV7-2 and J is TRBJ2-7; D perhaps matches TRBD2 (5 bases). The length of the CDR3 is 14 residues. CDR1 and CDR2 from the germline V gene are SGHTA and FQGNSA. Trimming pared 7 bases from V and 7 bases from J, leaving 20 bases between. As DNA, the CDR3 is TGTGCCAGCACCAGCTCGGACTGGGCTAAAGAGCAGTACTTC. This translates into CASTSSDWAKEQYF.

This clonotype was recorded at least ten times. The rearrangement joins TRBV6-5 to TRBJ1-4, with unresolved D. This CDR3 is built from 13 residues. Between the trimmed V and J ends, which lost 9 bases and 6 bases, there was a span of 14 bases. Germline CDR1 reads MNHEY; CDR2 reads SVGAGI. CDR3 sequence reads: CASSRNGDEKLFF. The CDR3 region has the DNA TGTGCCAGTTCGAGGAATGGGGATGAAAAACTGTTTTTT.

V is TRBV20-1 and J is TRBJ1-2, with no clear D. V shed 1 base and J shed 9 bases, with 0 bases lying between them. The CDR3 has 8 amino acids. Germline V lookup: CDR1 DFQATT, CDR2 SNEGSKA (reference sequence). The CDR3 loop reads CSARGYTF. CDR3 DNA sequence: TGCAGTGCTAGAGGCTACACCTTC.

The rearrangement links TRBV30 to TRBJ2-3; perhaps D is TRBD1 or TRBD2 (6 bases each). Germline V gene data show CDR1 as GTSNPN and CDR2 as SVGIG (reference sequence). The ends were cut back, 1 base at V and 8 bases at J, with 19 bases in the middle. The CDR3 runs to 15 residues. This CDR3 is CAWSEQGVGGGTQYF. The CDR3 nucleotides are TGTGCCTGGAGTGAACAGGGTGTCGGGGGAGGTACGCAGTATTTT.